This T cell receptor beta chain was sequenced for a study of T-cell memory formation after mild COVID-19 (dated by TCRdb to the early 2020s). Study-level background: TCR sequence clusters from the two donors were found to be largely donor specific. Longitudinal TCRalpha and TCRbeta repertoire sequencing tracked T-cell clones expanding and contracting after mild COVID-19 in a couple of donors. The cohort was made up of two young adult volunteers, one female and one male, who were previously healthy. General study outcomes and caveats: Contracting CD4+ clones were located mainly in the CM and EM memory subsets, whereas CD8+ clones were found to be enriched in EMRA. Only two mild cases were covered by the study, and larger cohorts that include severe cases with pre-infection samples were considered necessary. Whether the second-wave clones peaking on day 37 were SARS-CoV-2 specific was not confirmed. Some responding clones were found in pre-infection memory, which suggests that pre-existing cross-reactive memory T cells took part in the SARS-CoV-2 response. Balanced CD4/CD8 phenotypes were observed for clones contracting from day 15 to 85, whereas a bias towards CD4+ was observed for a second wave of clones expanding from day 15 to 37.

This clonotype was detected ten times or more. What antigen it recognizes has not been identified. The sample holds no much larger clone one base away, and base qualities are not on file. Sequencing relied on an Illumina NovaSeq 6000. TCRalpha and TCRbeta cDNA libraries were constructed by 5'RACE with constant-segment primers, with sample barcodes and unique molecular identifiers being introduced. Trizol reagent was used to extract RNA from every sample. Libraries were amplified in two PCR steps, with a second sample barcode and Illumina TruSeq adapters added in the second step. Sequencing of the libraries was done on an Illumina NovaSeq, producing 2 x 150 bp paired-end reads. The paper's processing steps were these. With migec v1.2.7, reads were demultiplexed and then collapsed into UMI-guided consensus sequences. Using mixcr v2.1.11, UMI consensuses were aligned to TRA and TRB V and J templates and then assembled into clonotypes. A clonotype was counted as expanded or contracted only if both edgeR and NoisET called the change significant, with noise models trained on biological replicates. For edgeR calls, the thresholds were a false discovery rate-adjusted p below 0.01 and a log2 fold-change of 1. PCA with hierarchical clustering of max-normalized trajectories of the 1000 most abundant clonotypes was used as exploratory dynamics analysis. The CD4 or CD8 phenotype of responding clones was assigned using the separately sequenced CD4+ and CD8+ repertoires. TCRdb's own reprocessing of the public reads used fastp at Q25 and MiXCR and kept productive beta chains. For every CDR3 protein sequence, its rows merge into one entry that carries the most common genes and DNA. The V and J calls here are based on TCRdb, not the publication. A total of about half a million distinct CDR3 sequences appear in this sample, 18% of them only once. The ten largest make up about 12% of the sample.

The germline V gene (reference sequence) supplies CDR1 DFQATT and CDR2 SNEGSKA. V loses 6 bases at its end and J loses 1 base; junction bases beyond the gene matches: 15. There are 17 amino acids in the CDR3, from cysteine to phenylalanine inclusive. Here the CDR3 DNA is all that survives: 51 bases in frame from base 1. PBMCs were isolated by Ficoll-Paque density gradient centrifugation. The rearrangement joined TRBV20-1 to TRBJ2-1, with 7 bases matching TRBD1. This clonotype originated in an adult woman who had mild COVID-19 (a few samples of this study predate the infection). The sample titles of this study are shuffled in the database, so cell type and time point are left out; the donor was told from shared clones. What was sequenced was PBMCs or a T cell subset sorted from them (not recorded which). The CDR3 protein is CSARKTGTEGSYNEQFF. The nucleotide sequence reads as follows: TGCAGTGCGAGAAAAACCGGGACAGAGGGGTCCTACAATGAGCAGTTCTTC.